The following is a TCR beta chain sequence with its context. Its matching antigen is unknown. Naive CD8 populations comprised CD45RO-negative cells positively selected for CCR7, excluding terminally differentiated effector memory CD45RA+ cells. This entry comes from a study of shared clonotypes between healthy human individuals. The deep-level immunoSEQ assay was used. Sequenced by immunoSEQ multiplex PCR; TCRdb stores in-frame clones only, minus some. This sample has just over 2,000,000 clones; 85% to 95% occur once, and the top ten carry 1% to 1.3%. This CDR3 region has 14 residues. V lost 8 bases and J lost 0, with 11 bases in between. Germline CDR1 and CDR2: GTSNPN and SVGIG (reference sequence). Study-wide findings and caveats: The genetic and exposure-history diversity represented was limited by few donors.

This receptor was obtained from a man aged 18 to 29 in good health. Sequencing was performed on naive CD8+ T cells sorted from blood. The V call is TRBV30, the J call TRBJ2-6, with D perhaps matching TRBD2 (6 bases). CDR3 region: CAVSGSSGANVLTF. For the CDR3, the DNA is TGTGCCGTTTCCGGGAGCTCTGGGGCCAACGTCCTGACTTTC.